This TCR beta chain was recorded in a study of control samples from healthy donors and cancer patients. Clones were read by immunoSEQ multiplex PCR, and TCRdb kept only the in-frame ones, dropping some. The sample has 95,000 to 150,000 clones; approximately 88% are singletons. CDR1 is LNHNV, CDR2 YYDKDF, per germline (reference sequence). Trimming at V came to 1 base and at J to 8 bases, leaving 3 bases not matched to a gene. This CDR3 has 15 amino acids. This clonotype originated in a man aged 40-49 years in good health. This rearrangement joins TRBV15 to TRBJ1-6; 9 bases map to TRBD1. What was sequenced was blood. CDR3 DNA sequence: TGTGCCACCAGCAGAGGAGGGACAGGGTATTCACCCCTCCACTTT. The encoded protein is CATSRGGTGYSPLHF.